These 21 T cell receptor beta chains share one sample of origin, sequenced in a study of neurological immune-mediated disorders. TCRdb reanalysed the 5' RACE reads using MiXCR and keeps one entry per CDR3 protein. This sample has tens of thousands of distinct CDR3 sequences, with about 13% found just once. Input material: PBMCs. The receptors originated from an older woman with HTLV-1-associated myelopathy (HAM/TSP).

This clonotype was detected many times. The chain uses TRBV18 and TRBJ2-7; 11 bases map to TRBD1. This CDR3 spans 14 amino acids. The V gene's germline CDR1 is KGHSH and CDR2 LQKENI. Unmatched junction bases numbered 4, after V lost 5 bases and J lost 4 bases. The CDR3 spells CASSTGTGGYEQYF. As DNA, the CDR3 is TGTGCCAGCTCAACCGGGACAGGGGGTTACGAGCAGTACTTC.

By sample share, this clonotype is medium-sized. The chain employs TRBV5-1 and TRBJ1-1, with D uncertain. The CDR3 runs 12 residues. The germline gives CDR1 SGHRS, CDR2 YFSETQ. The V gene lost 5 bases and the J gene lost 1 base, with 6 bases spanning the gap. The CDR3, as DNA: TGCGCCAGCAGGTATGAGAACACTGAAGCTTTCTTT. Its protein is CASRYENTEAFF.

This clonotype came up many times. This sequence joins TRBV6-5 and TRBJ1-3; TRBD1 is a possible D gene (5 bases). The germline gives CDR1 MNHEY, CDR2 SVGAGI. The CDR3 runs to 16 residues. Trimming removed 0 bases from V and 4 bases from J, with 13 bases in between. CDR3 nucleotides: TGTGCCAGCAGTTACTCCGGGGGAAGTTCCGGAAACACCATATATTTT. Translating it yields CASSYSGGSSGNTIYF.

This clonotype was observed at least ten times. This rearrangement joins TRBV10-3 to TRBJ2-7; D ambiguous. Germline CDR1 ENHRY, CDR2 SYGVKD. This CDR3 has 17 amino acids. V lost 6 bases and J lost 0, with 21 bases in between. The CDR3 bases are TGTGCCATCAGCCCAAACCTGGGCACCTTGAGCTCCTACGAGCAGTACTTC. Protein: CAISPNLGTLSSYEQYF.

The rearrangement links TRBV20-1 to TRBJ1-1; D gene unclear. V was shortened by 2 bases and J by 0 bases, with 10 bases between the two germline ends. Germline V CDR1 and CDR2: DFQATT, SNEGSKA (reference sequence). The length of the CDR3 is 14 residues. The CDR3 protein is CSARRRGMNTEAFF. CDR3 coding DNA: TGCAGTGCTAGACGGCGCGGGATGAACACTGAAGCTTTCTTT.

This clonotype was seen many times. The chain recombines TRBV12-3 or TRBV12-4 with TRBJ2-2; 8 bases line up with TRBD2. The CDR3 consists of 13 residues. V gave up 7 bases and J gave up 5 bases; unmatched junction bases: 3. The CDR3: CASIGGRTGELFF. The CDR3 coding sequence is TGTGCCAGCATAGGCGGGAGGACCGGGGAGCTGTTTTTT.

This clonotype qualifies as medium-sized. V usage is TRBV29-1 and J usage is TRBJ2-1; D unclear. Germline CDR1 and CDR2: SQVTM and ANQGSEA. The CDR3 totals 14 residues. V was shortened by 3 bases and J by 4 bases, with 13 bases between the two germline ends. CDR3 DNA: TGCAGCGTTGAGGACGCCGAAGAATACAATGAGCAGTTCTTC. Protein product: CSVEDAEEYNEQFF.

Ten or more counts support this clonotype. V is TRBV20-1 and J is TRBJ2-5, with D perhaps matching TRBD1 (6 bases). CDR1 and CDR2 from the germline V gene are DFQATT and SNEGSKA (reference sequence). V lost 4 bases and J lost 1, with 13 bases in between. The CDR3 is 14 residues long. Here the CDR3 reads CSATTEGGQETQYF. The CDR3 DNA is TGCAGTGCTACGACTGAAGGGGGCCAAGAGACCCAGTACTTC.

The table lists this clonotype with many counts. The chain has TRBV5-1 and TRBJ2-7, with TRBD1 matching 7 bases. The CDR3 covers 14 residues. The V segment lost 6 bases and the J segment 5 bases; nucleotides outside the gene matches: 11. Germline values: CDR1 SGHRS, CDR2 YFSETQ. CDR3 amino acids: CASTRRQGSDEQYF. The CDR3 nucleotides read TGCGCCAGCACACGGCGACAGGGTTCCGACGAGCAGTACTTC.

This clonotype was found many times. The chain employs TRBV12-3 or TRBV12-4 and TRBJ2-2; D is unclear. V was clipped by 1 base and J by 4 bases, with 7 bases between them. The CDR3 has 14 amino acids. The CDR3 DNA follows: TGTGCCAGCAGTTTAGTGGTGGGCACCGGGGAGCTGTTTTTT. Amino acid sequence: CASSLVVGTGELFF.

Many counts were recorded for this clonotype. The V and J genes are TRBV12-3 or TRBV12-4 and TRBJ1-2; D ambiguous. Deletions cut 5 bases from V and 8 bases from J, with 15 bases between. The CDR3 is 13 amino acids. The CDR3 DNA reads TGTGCCAGCAGTCCCCCCGGCCTAGCGGGCTACACCTTC. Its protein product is CASSPPGLAGYTF.

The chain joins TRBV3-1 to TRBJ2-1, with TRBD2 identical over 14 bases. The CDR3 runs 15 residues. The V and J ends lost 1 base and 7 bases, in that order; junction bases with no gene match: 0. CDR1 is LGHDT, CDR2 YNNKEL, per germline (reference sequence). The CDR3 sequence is CASSQGTSGRNEQFF. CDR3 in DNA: TGTGCCAGCAGCCAAGGGACTAGCGGGAGGAATGAGCAGTTCTTC.

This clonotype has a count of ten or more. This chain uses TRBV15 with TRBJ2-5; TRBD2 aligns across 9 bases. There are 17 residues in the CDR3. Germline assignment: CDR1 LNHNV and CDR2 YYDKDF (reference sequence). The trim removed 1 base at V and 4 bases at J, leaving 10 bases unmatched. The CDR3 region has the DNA TGTGCCACCAGCAGAGCCCCTAGCGGGATCCCGGGAGAGACCCAGTACTTC. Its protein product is CATSRAPSGIPGETQYF.

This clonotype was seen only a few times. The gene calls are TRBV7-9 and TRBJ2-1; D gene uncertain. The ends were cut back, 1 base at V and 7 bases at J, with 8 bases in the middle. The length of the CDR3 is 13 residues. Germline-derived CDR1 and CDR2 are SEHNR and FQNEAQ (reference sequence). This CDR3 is CASSLDLGNEQFF. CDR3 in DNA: TGTGCCAGCAGCTTAGATTTAGGGAATGAGCAGTTCTTC.

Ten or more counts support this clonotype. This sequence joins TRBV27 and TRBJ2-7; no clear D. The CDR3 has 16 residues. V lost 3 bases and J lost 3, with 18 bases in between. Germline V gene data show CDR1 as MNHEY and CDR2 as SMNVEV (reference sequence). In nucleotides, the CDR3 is TGTGCCAGCAGTTTTGGCGTTCCCTCCTCTTTCTACGAGCAGTACTTC. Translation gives CASSFGVPSSFYEQYF.

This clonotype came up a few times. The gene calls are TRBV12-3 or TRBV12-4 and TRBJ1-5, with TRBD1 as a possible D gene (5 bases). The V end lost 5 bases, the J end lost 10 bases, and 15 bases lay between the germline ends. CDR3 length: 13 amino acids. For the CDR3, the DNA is TGTGCCAGCAGTCCCAACCAGGGAATTCCCCAGCATTTT. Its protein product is CASSPNQGIPQHF.

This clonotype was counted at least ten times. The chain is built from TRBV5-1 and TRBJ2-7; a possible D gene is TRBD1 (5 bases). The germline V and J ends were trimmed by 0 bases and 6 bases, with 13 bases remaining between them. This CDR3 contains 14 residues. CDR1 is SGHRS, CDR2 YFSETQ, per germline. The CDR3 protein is CASSLVPRDSEQYF. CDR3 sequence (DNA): TGCGCCAGCAGCTTGGTCCCCAGGGATAGCGAGCAGTACTTC. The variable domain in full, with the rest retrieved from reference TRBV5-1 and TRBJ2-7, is KAGVTQTPRYLIKTRGQQVTLSCSPISGHRSVSWYQQTPGQGLQFLFEYFSETQRNKGNFPGRFSGRQFSNSRSEMNVSTLELGDSALYLCASSLVPRDSEQYFGPGTRLTVT.

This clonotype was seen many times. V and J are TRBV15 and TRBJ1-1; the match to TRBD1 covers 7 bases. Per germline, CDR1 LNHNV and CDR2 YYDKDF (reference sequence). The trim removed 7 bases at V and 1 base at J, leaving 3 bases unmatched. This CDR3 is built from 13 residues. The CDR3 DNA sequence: TGTGCCACCACTCAGGGGGGGAACACTGAAGCTTTCTTT. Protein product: CATTQGGNTEAFF.

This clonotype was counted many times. The CDR3 bases are TGCGCCAGCAGCCAAGTAGCGGGGGGTTCCTATAATTCACCCCTCCACTTT. It translates to CASSQVAGGSYNSPLHF. The chain links TRBV4-1 to TRBJ1-6; tentative D call: TRBD1 (5 bases). Trimming left V 1 base short and J 1 base short, with 11 bases between. This CDR3 region has 17 residues. Germline CDR1 MGHRA, CDR2 YSYEKL.

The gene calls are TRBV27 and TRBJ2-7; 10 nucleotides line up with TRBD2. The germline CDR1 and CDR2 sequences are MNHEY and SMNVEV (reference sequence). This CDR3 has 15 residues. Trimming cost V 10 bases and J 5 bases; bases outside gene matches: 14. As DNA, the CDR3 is TGTGCCATTAGTCCCCTAGCGGGAGTAGTCCACGAGCAGTACTTC. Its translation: CAISPLAGVVHEQYF.

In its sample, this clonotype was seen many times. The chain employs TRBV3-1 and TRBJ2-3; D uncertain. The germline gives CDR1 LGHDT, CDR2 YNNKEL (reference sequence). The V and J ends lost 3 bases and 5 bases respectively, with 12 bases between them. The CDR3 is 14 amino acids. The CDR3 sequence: CASSQRYIKDTQYF. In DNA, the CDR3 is TGTGCCAGCAGCCAGCGCTATATCAAAGATACGCAGTATTTT.